The 6 T cell receptor beta chains below were found in one sample sequenced in a study of T cell responses to AZD1222 COVID-19 vaccine. Method: immunoSEQ multiplex PCR; TCRdb's copy keeps in-frame clones and lacks some. The sample lists about 180,000 clones, 94% occurring once. Source: peripheral blood, taken 28 days after the second AZD1222 dose. The receptors were gathered from an adult who received the AZD1222 COVID-19 vaccine.

V usage is TRBV27 and J usage is TRBJ1-2, with D unclear. Trimming cost V 0 bases and J 7 bases, with 21 bases left between them. Germline V gene sequence: CDR1 MNHEY, CDR2 SMNVEV (reference sequence). This CDR3 contains 17 residues. CDR3 DNA sequence: TGTGCCAGCAGTTTATCGGGTCCACATACAAGGGCGGTTGGCTACACCTTC. Translated: CASSLSGPHTRAVGYTF.

V is TRBV28 and J is TRBJ2-2; 11 bases are a match to TRBD1. After removal of 6 bases from V and 5 bases from J, the junction contained 8 bases not matched to a gene. Germline V gives CDR1 MDHEN, CDR2 SYDVKM. The CDR3 length is 16 residues. CDR3 sequence: CASSPGTGGWTGELFF. In DNA form, the CDR3 reads TGTGCCAGCAGCCCAGGGACAGGGGGTTGGACCGGGGAGCTGTTTTTT. Complete variable domain (other parts from reference TRBV28 and TRBJ2-2): DVKVTQSSRYLVKRTGEKVFLECVQDMDHENMFWYRQDPGLGLRLIYFSYDVKMKEKGDIPEGYSVSREKKERFSLILESASTNQTSMYLCASSPGTGGWTGELFFGEGSRLTVL.

The chain carries TRBV28 and TRBJ1-1; TRBD1 might be the D (5 bases). The germline V gene encodes CDR1 MDHEN and CDR2 SYDVKM. Trimming left V 3 bases short and J 6 bases short, with 8 bases between. This CDR3 has 12 amino acids. DNA for the CDR3: TGTGCCAGCAGTTTCGGCAGGGCTGAAGCTTTCTTT. This translates into CASSFGRAEAFF.

With regard to this clone: Other DNA sequences of this sample code for an identical CDR3. This chain uses TRBV6-5 with TRBJ2-7; unclear D gene. V was clipped by 2 bases and J by 4 bases, with 3 bases between them. The CDR3 consists of 11 residues. CDR1 MNHEY and CDR2 SVGAGI come from the germline V gene. CDR3 sequence reads: CASSYRYEQYF. The CDR3 DNA reads as TGTGCCAGCAGTTACAGATACGAGCAGTACTTC.

The chain couples TRBV9 to TRBJ2-5; D is possibly TRBD1 (5 bases). Trimming removed 0 bases from V and 0 bases from J, with 9 bases in between. This CDR3 spans 15 amino acids. Germline V gene lookup returns CDR1 SGDLS and CDR2 YYNGEE. The CDR3 protein is CASSVGTLYQETQYF. The CDR3 DNA follows: TGTGCCAGCAGCGTAGGGACACTGTACCAAGAGACCCAGTACTTC. Full variable domain (missing parts from reference TRBV9 and TRBJ2-5): DSGVTQTPKHLITATGQRVTLRCSPRSGDLSVYWYQQSLDQGLQFLIQYYNGEERAKGNILERFSAQQFPDLHSELNLSSLELGDSALYFCASSVGTLYQETQYFGPGTRLLVL.

The chain links TRBV28 to TRBJ1-1; D gene ambiguous. Trimming removed 3 bases from V and 8 bases from J, with 22 bases in between. Germline assignment: CDR1 MDHEN and CDR2 SYDVKM. The CDR3 extends over 16 amino acids. The CDR3, as DNA: TGTGCCAGCAGTTTCCCCCAGATTGTAGGCCCTACAGAAGCTTTCTTT. Its protein is CASSFPQIVGPTEAFF.